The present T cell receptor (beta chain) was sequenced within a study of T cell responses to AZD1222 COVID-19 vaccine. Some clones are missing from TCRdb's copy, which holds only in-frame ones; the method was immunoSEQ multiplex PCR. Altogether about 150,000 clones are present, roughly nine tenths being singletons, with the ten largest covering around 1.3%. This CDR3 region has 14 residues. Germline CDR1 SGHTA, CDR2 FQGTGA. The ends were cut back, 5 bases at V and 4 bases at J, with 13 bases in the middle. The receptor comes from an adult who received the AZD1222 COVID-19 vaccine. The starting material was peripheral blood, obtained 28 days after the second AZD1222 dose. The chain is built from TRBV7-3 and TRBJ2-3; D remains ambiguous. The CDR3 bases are TGTGCCAGCAGCCCCGCGAGTTATGCAGATACGCAGTATTTT. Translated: CASSPASYADTQYF.